These T cell receptor beta chains were read from a single sample in a study. TCRdb re-called the 5' RACE reads with MiXCR, one entry per CDR3 protein. The sample lists about 57,000 distinct CDR3 sequences; about 28% were seen once. Sequencing was carried out using tumor-infiltrating memory CD4+ T cells sorted from the breast tumor. The source is a female donor with breast cancer. The CDR3 runs from the conserved cysteine through the conserved F or W. The D gene is left open where the match is weak. Clone size is not always given. Where it is, it says once, few, many or a class for expanded clones.

clone_size: few; v_call: TRBV9; j_call: TRBJ1-4; d_call: TRBD1; cdr3_aa: CASSLGQGLNEKLFF; cdr3_nt: TGTGCCAGCAGTTTGGGACAGGGCCTTAATGAAAAACTGTTTTTT
clone_size: .; v_call: TRBV7-6; j_call: TRBJ2-6; d_call: TRBD2; cdr3_aa: CASSLEASGGSSGANVPTF; cdr3_nt: TGTGCCAGCAGCTTAGAGGCTAGCGGGGGTAGCTCTGGGGCCAACGTCCCGACTTTC
clone_size: few; v_call: TRBV6-5; j_call: TRBJ1-6; d_call: TRBD1; cdr3_aa: CASSYQGQDSTSPLHF; cdr3_nt: TGTGCCAGCAGTTACCAGGGACAGGACAGCACCTCACCCCTCCACTTT
clone_size: .; v_call: TRBV12-3/TRBV12-4; j_call: TRBJ2-1; d_call: TRBD1; cdr3_aa: CASSLGSGGIGEQFF; cdr3_nt: TGTGCCAGCAGTTTAGGGTCAGGGGGCATCGGGGAGCAGTTCTTC
clone_size: .; v_call: TRBV27; j_call: TRBJ1-1; d_call: .; cdr3_aa: CASSRRGRGEEAFF; cdr3_nt: TGTGCCAGCAGTAGGAGAGGAAGGGGCGAAGAAGCTTTCTTT
clone_size: .; v_call: TRBV10-3; j_call: TRBJ1-1; d_call: TRBD1; cdr3_aa: CAISEGQGPTVATEAFF; cdr3_nt: TGTGCCATCAGCGAGGGACAGGGTCCTACCGTTGCCACTGAAGCTTTCTTT
clone_size: many; v_call: TRBV7-8; j_call: TRBJ1-6; d_call: .; cdr3_aa: CASSLLRTTNSALHF; cdr3_nt: TGTGCCAGCAGCTTATTGAGGACGACTAATTCGGCCCTCCACTTT
clone_size: many; v_call: TRBV12-3/TRBV12-4; j_call: TRBJ1-5; d_call: .; cdr3_aa: CASSSPGSNQPQHF; cdr3_nt: TGTGCCAGCAGTTCTCCCGGCTCTAATCAGCCCCAGCATTTT
clone_size: .; v_call: TRBV4-3; j_call: TRBJ2-2; d_call: .; cdr3_aa: CASSPQRTGELFF; cdr3_nt: TGCGCCAGCAGCCCACAGCGCACCGGGGAGCTGTTTTTT
clone_size: many; v_call: TRBV27; j_call: TRBJ1-5; d_call: .; cdr3_aa: CASSFRRHNQPQHF; cdr3_nt: TGTGCCAGCAGTTTCAGACGCCACAATCAGCCCCAGCATTTT
clone_size: many; v_call: TRBV5-1; j_call: TRBJ1-1; d_call: .; cdr3_aa: CASSLAPGGQEAFF; cdr3_nt: TGCGCCAGCAGCTTGGCCCCCGGGGGGCAGGAAGCTTTCTTT
clone_size: few; v_call: TRBV6-1; j_call: TRBJ1-1; d_call: .; cdr3_aa: CASSERGARVNTEAFF; cdr3_nt: TGTGCCAGCAGTGAGCGGGGGGCGAGGGTGAACACTGAAGCTTTCTTT
clone_size: .; v_call: TRBV7-2; j_call: TRBJ1-2; d_call: TRBD1; cdr3_aa: CASSLDRGRNGYTF; cdr3_nt: TGTGCCAGCAGCCTCGACAGGGGGCGGAATGGCTACACCTTC
clone_size: .; v_call: TRBV7-2; j_call: TRBJ2-2; d_call: TRBD2; cdr3_aa: CASSLGGRGFTGELFF; cdr3_nt: TGTGCCAGCAGCTTAGGCGGGAGAGGGTTCACCGGGGAGCTGTTTTTT
clone_size: few; v_call: TRBV7-2; j_call: TRBJ1-5; d_call: .; cdr3_aa: CASSLVPGEGQPQHF; cdr3_nt: TGTGCCAGCAGCTTAGTGCCAGGGGAAGGGCAGCCCCAGCATTTT
clone_size: .; v_call: TRBV28; j_call: TRBJ1-1; d_call: .; cdr3_aa: CASSSHRERGTEAFF; cdr3_nt: TGTGCCAGCAGTTCGCACAGAGAAAGGGGCACTGAAGCTTTCTTT
clone_size: .; v_call: TRBV30; j_call: TRBJ2-5; d_call: .; cdr3_aa: CARKGESSETQYF; cdr3_nt: TGTGCCCGGAAGGGGGAAAGTTCGGAGACCCAGTACTTC
clone_size: .; v_call: TRBV5-6; j_call: TRBJ2-5; d_call: .; cdr3_aa: CASHGPDRETQYF; cdr3_nt: TGTGCCAGCCACGGGCCGGATCGAGAGACCCAGTACTTC
clone_size: few; v_call: TRBV21-1; j_call: TRBJ1-1; d_call: .; cdr3_aa: CASSKVRQGRIEAFF; cdr3_nt: TGTGCCAGCAGCAAAGTTAGGCAGGGGCGGATTGAAGCTTTCTTT
clone_size: few; v_call: TRBV3-1; j_call: TRBJ1-2; d_call: TRBD1; cdr3_aa: CASSQIAGGGYTF; cdr3_nt: TGTGCCAGCAGCCAAATAGCAGGGGGTGGCTACACCTTC
clone_size: medium-sized; v_call: TRBV7-2; j_call: TRBJ2-7; d_call: .; cdr3_aa: CASSPYREEQYF; cdr3_nt: TGTGCCAGCAGCCCTTACAGGGAAGAGCAGTACTTC
clone_size: few; v_call: TRBV6-5; j_call: TRBJ1-1; d_call: .; cdr3_aa: CASSFVRQGSTEAFF; cdr3_nt: TGTGCCAGCAGTTTTGTTCGGCAGGGGTCCACTGAAGCTTTCTTT
clone_size: .; v_call: TRBV7-2; j_call: TRBJ2-5; d_call: TRBD2; cdr3_aa: CASSLQLAAQETQYF; cdr3_nt: TGTGCCAGCAGCCTGCAACTAGCGGCTCAAGAGACCCAGTACTTC
clone_size: many; v_call: TRBV7-7; j_call: TRBJ1-1; d_call: .; cdr3_aa: CASSLSMDTEAFF; cdr3_nt: TGTGCTAGCAGCTTATCGATGGACACTGAAGCTTTCTTT
clone_size: once; v_call: TRBV4-3; j_call: TRBJ1-1; d_call: .; cdr3_aa: CASSPDTVNTEAFF; cdr3_nt: TGCGCCAGCAGCCCCGACACAGTGAACACTGAAGCTTTCTTT
clone_size: few; v_call: TRBV5-1; j_call: TRBJ2-5; d_call: .; cdr3_aa: CASSLGLGTEETQYF; cdr3_nt: TGCGCCAGCAGCTTGGGGTTGGGTACAGAAGAGACCCAGTACTTC
clone_size: .; v_call: TRBV20-1; j_call: TRBJ1-5; d_call: .; cdr3_aa: CSAREVGVMSQPQHF; cdr3_nt: TGCAGTGCCCGGGAAGTAGGGGTAATGAGTCAGCCCCAGCATTTT
clone_size: .; v_call: TRBV29-1; j_call: TRBJ1-5; d_call: .; cdr3_aa: CSVGGNNQPQHF; cdr3_nt: TGCAGCGTTGGGGGTAACAATCAGCCCCAGCATTTT
clone_size: few; v_call: TRBV6-5; j_call: TRBJ2-1; d_call: .; cdr3_aa: CASSSDRGNEQFF; cdr3_nt: TGTGCCAGCAGTTCCGATAGGGGTAATGAGCAGTTCTTC
clone_size: .; v_call: TRBV7-9; j_call: TRBJ2-7; d_call: .; cdr3_aa: CASSVVERTEQYF; cdr3_nt: TGTGCCAGCAGCGTAGTGGAGCGGACCGAGCAGTACTTC
clone_size: .; v_call: TRBV11-3; j_call: TRBJ2-1; d_call: .; cdr3_aa: CASSLASAGNNEQFF; cdr3_nt: TGTGCCAGCAGCTTAGCCTCGGCAGGTAACAATGAGCAGTTCTTC
clone_size: many; v_call: TRBV9; j_call: TRBJ2-5; d_call: .; cdr3_aa: CASSSAVGSQQETQYF; cdr3_nt: TGTGCCAGCAGCTCCGCGGTGGGATCCCAACAAGAGACCCAGTACTTC
clone_size: .; v_call: TRBV4-3; j_call: TRBJ2-3; d_call: .; cdr3_aa: CASSQDLIYSSSTDTQYF; cdr3_nt: TGCGCCAGCAGCCAAGATCTGATTTATAGTTCTAGCACAGATACGCAGTATTTT
clone_size: .; v_call: TRBV20-1; j_call: TRBJ2-5; d_call: TRBD2; cdr3_aa: CSARESSGQTQYF; cdr3_nt: TGCAGTGCTAGAGAATCTAGCGGTCAGACCCAGTACTTC
clone_size: few; v_call: TRBV7-2; j_call: TRBJ2-3; d_call: .; cdr3_aa: CASSLNRAEFTDTQYF; cdr3_nt: TGTGCCAGCAGCTTAAACCGGGCGGAGTTCACAGATACGCAGTATTTT
clone_size: many; v_call: TRBV9; j_call: TRBJ1-5; d_call: .; cdr3_aa: CAARWAAARGNQPQHF; cdr3_nt: TGTGCCGCACGGTGGGCAGCAGCCCGAGGCAATCAGCCCCAGCATTTT
clone_size: .; v_call: TRBV4-3; j_call: TRBJ2-1; d_call: TRBD1; cdr3_aa: CASSQDLGQGANEQFF; cdr3_nt: TGCGCCAGCAGCCAAGATTTAGGACAGGGCGCTAATGAGCAGTTCTTC
clone_size: .; v_call: TRBV7-8; j_call: TRBJ2-7; d_call: .; cdr3_aa: CASSLGGREQYF; cdr3_nt: TGTGCCAGCAGCTTAGGGGGGCGGGAGCAGTACTTC
clone_size: many; v_call: TRBV27; j_call: TRBJ2-3; d_call: TRBD1; cdr3_aa: CASARPGGLDTQYF; cdr3_nt: TGTGCCAGCGCTAGACCAGGGGGCTTGGATACGCAGTATTTT